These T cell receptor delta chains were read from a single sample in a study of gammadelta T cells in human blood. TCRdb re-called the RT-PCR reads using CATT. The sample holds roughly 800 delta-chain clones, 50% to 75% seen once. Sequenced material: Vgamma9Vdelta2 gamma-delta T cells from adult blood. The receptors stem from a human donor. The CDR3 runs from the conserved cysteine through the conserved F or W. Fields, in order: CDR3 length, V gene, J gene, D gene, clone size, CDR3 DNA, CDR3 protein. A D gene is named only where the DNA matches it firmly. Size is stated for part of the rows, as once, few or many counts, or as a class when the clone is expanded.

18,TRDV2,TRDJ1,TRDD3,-,TGTGCCTGTGATCCTGTACTGGGGGATACGCGGTACACCGATAAACTCATCTTT,CACDPVLGDTRYTDKLIF
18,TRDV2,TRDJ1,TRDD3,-,TGTGCCTGTGACAGCCTACCACTGGGGGATAATAACCCCGATAAACTCATCTTT,CACDSLPLGDNNPDKLIF
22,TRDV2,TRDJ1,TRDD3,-,TGTGCCTGTGACACAGTACTGGGGGATGAGTTGTGGACATCTGTTAGCACCGATAAACTCATCTTT,CACDTVLGDELWTSVSTDKLIF
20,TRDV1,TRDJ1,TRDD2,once,TGTGCTCTTGGGGAAAACTTCCTACTCGTACTGGCCTGGTACACCGATAAACTCATCTTT,CALGENFLLVLAWYTDKLIF
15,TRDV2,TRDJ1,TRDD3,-,TGTGCCTGTGACAAATTGGGGGATACGCGAGGTAAACTCATCTTT,CACDKLGDTRGKLIF
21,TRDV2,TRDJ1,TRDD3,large,TGTGCCTGTGACACCGTAAGAACTGGGGACAACCTTGTGGTGCACACCGATAAACTCATCTTT,CACDTVRTGDNLVVHTDKLIF
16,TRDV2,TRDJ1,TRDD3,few,TGTGCCTGTGACCCACTGGGGGACCCGTACACCGATAAACTCATCTTT,CACDPLGDPYTDKLIF
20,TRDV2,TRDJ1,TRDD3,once,TGTGCCTGTGACACCGGTGGGATCTCGGGGATAAATCTGGACACCGATAAACTCATCTTT,CACDTGGISGINLDTDKLIF
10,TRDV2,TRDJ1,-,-,TGTGCCTGTGACACCGATAAACTCATCTTT,CACDTDKLIF
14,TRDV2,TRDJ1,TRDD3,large,TGTGCCTGTGATTCCGTACTGGGGGATACTGGGCTCATCTTT,CACDSVLGDTGLIF
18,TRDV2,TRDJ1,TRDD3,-,TGTGCCTGTGACACCGTAAGAACTGGGGCCGGATACACCGATAAACTCATCTTT,CACDTVRTGAGYTDKLIF
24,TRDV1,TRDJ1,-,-,TGTGCTCTTGGGGAGTCTTCGGCCTACGGGTGTCTAGAGGGCTTCGGACCCTACACCGATAAACTCATCTTT,CALGESSAYGCLEGFGPYTDKLIF
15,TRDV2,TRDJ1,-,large,TGTGCCTGTGACACCCTTGAGGGAAACACCGATAAACTCATCTTT,CACDTLEGNTDKLIF
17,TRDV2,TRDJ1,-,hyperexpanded,TGTGCCTGTGACCCTATCGTCCGGGGCCCCCTAGACCCAGGACTCATCTTT,CACDPIVRGPLDPGLIF
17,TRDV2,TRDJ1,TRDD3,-,TGTGCCTGTGATTCCGTACTGGGGGATACTGACACCGATAAACTCATCTTT,CACDSVLGDTDTDKLIF
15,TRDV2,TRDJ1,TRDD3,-,TGTGCCTGTGACACCGTCGGGGGGGATACGGGTAAACTCATCTTT,CACDTVGGDTGKLIF
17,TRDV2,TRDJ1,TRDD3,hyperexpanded,TGTGCCTGTGACTCCTTACTGGGGGATACCTACACCGATAAACTCATCTTT,CACDSLLGDTYTDKLIF
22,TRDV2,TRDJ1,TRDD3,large,TGTGCCTGTGACACATTACTGGGGGATAAGTTGTGGACATCTGTTAGCACCGATAAACTCATCTTT,CACDTLLGDKLWTSVSTDKLIF
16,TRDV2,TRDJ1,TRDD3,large,TGTGCCTGTGACAGTCTGGGGGCCTTAAACACCGATAAACTCATCTTT,CACDSLGALNTDKLIF
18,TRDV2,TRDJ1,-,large,TGTGCCTGTGACCCGGTTGGGATCCGTTCTAACTACACCGATAAACTCATCTTT,CACDPVGIRSNYTDKLIF
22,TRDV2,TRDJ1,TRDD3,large,TGTGCCTGTGACCCGACCCTCGTACTGGGGGAAAGGGGGACGGGGAGCACCGATAAACTCATCTTT,CACDPTLVLGERGTGSTDKLIF
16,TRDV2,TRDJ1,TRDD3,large,TGTGCCTGTGAGGATTTGGGGGATACGGACACCGATAAACTCATCTTT,CACEDLGDTDTDKLIF
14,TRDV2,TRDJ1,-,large,TGTGCCTGTGACACCCTACTGGGAACCGATAAACTCATCTTT,CACDTLLGTDKLIF
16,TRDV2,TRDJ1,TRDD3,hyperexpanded,TGTGCCTGTGACACGCTGGGGGATGGAGTCGACGATAAACTCATCTTT,CACDTLGDGVDDKLIF
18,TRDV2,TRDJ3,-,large,TGTGCCTGTGACACCGTGGGACCTAGCTCCTGGGACACCCGACAGATGTTTTTC,CACDTVGPSSWDTRQMFF
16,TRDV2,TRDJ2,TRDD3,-,TGTGCCTGTGAGGATTTGGGGGATACGCGGTCTGCACAACTCTTCTTT,CACEDLGDTRSAQLFF
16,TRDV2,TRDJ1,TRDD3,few,TGTGCCTGTGACACCCTGGGGGATACCTCCACCGATAAACTCATCTTT,CACDTLGDTSTDKLIF
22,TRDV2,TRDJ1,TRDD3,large,TGTGCCTGTGACTCCGAGGCCAACCTTCCTCCTAATCTGGGGGATCGGTGGCATAAACTCATCTTT,CACDSEANLPPNLGDRWHKLIF
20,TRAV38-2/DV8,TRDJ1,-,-,TGTGCTTATAGGGAGGCGAGCTGGGGTCCCCTGGGGCTGTACACCGATAAACTCATCTTT,CAYREASWGPLGLYTDKLIF
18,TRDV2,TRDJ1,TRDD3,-,TGTTCCTGTGACTCTGTACTGGGGGATACGCAGACGACCGATAAACTCATCTTT,CSCDSVLGDTQTTDKLIF
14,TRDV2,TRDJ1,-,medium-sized,TGTGCCTGTGACGAAACTGGGATCACCGATAAACTCATCTTT,CACDETGITDKLIF
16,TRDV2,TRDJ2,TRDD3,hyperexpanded,TGTGCCTGTGACCCACTGGGGGATAGGAGGGCAGCACAACTCTTCTTT,CACDPLGDRRAAQLFF
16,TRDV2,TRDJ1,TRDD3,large,TGTGCCTGTGATCTACTGGGGGATACACGCTTCGATAAACTCATCTTT,CACDLLGDTRFDKLIF
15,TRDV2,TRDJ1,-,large,TGTGCCTGTGACCGGCTTCCCCCGGGGACCGATAAACTCATCTTT,CACDRLPPGTDKLIF
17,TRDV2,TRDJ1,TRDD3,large,TGTGCCTGTGACGCCCTACTGGGGGATAAGGACACCGATAAACTCATCTTT,CACDALLGDKDTDKLIF
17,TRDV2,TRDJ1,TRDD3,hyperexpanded,TGTGCCTGTGACACCCTAGTTACTGGGGGAGACACCGATAAACTCATCTTT,CACDTLVTGGDTDKLIF
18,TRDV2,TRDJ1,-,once,TGTGCCTGTGACGCGGCTCTCGGGGGCCCAGTGTACACAGATAAACTCATCTTT,CACDAALGGPVYTDKLIF
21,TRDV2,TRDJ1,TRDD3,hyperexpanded,TGTGCCTGTGACGCTGTTGGGCTTCCTACTTTGCTGGGGGATATCCCCGATAAACTCATCTTT,CACDAVGLPTLLGDIPDKLIF
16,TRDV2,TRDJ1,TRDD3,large,TGTGCCTGTGACGAAATCCGGGTGGGGGATGCCGATAAACTCATCTTT,CACDEIRVGDADKLIF
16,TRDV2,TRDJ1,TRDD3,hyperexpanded,TGTGCCTGTGACGACGTACTGGGGGAACAAAGAGTCAAACTCATCTTT,CACDDVLGEQRVKLIF
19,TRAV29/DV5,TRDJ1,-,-,-,CASVQQGHTGGLYTDKLIF
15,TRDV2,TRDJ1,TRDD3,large,TGTGCCTGTGACGCGATACTGGGGAGCACCGATAAACTCATCTTT,CACDAILGSTDKLIF
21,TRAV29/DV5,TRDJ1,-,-,-,CSVLLCSKVILGALNTDKLIF
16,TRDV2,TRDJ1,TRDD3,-,TGTGCCTGTGACTCAATACTGGGGGATACCACCGATAAACTCATCTTT,CACDSILGDTTDKLIF
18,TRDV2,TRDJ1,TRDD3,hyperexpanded,TGTGCCTGTGACACTCTGGAGAGGCTGGGGGATAACACCGATAAACTCATCTTT,CACDTLERLGDNTDKLIF